Following are 14 T cell receptor beta chains from one sample sequenced in a study of blood T cell repertoires in COVID-19. This table comes from immunoSEQ multiplex PCR, and its TCRdb copy is limited to in-frame clones, with some not included. The table lists around 460,000 clones, around nine tenths of them singletons, with 0.7% to 1% in the top ten. Sequencing was performed on peripheral blood. The source of these receptors is a man in his late teens or twenties with COVID-19, enrolled during active disease.

The chain uses TRBV14 and TRBJ2-3; 8 nucleotides line up with TRBD2. After removal of 5 bases from V and 2 bases from J, the junction contained 9 bases not matched to a gene. Germline V gene sequence: CDR1 SGHDN, CDR2 FVKESK. The CDR3 sequence is 16 residues long. CDR3 sequence (DNA): TGTGCCAGCAGCGTAGCGGGGCACCCTTCCACAGATACGCAGTATTTT. It translates to CASSVAGHPSTDTQYF.

CDR3 DNA: TGCGCCAGCAGCTTGGGGAGCGAATATGAGCAGTTCTTC. Its protein is CASSLGSEYEQFF. This chain uses TRBV5-1 with TRBJ2-1; D call uncertain. Germline CDR1 reads SGHRS; CDR2 reads YFSETQ. The V gene lost 0 bases and the J gene lost 8 bases, with 9 bases spanning the gap. CDR3 length: 13 amino acids.

The CDR3 is CASGLATTPTNEKLFF. The CDR3 coding sequence is TGTGCTAGTGGTTTGGCTACGACACCAACTAATGAAAAACTGTTTTTT. This sequence joins TRBV12-5 and TRBJ1-4; D unclear. The CDR3 runs to 16 residues. Germline lookup yields CDR1 LGHNT and CDR2 FRNRAP. The germline V and J ends were trimmed by 1 base and 0 bases, with 9 bases remaining between them.

The chain recombines TRBV10-1 with TRBJ1-1; 7 bases align to TRBD1. Germline CDR1 is WNHNN and CDR2 is SYGVQD (reference sequence). The V gene end was trimmed by 7 bases and the J gene end by 6 bases; junction bases not matched to a gene: 8. CDR3 length: 13 residues. The CDR3 is CASTERTGAEAFF. Here the CDR3 DNA reads TGCGCCAGCACCGAAAGAACAGGGGCTGAAGCTTTCTTT.

This rearrangement joins TRBV25-1 to TRBJ2-5, with TRBD2 matching 7 bases. The V gene's germline CDR1 is MGHDK and CDR2 SYGVNS. V was pared by 4 bases and J by 4 bases, with 6 bases of the junction left unmatched. This CDR3 region has 14 residues. CDR3 in DNA: TGTGCCAGCAGTGGGACTAGTATTTTAGAGACCCAGTACTTC. As protein: CASSGTSILETQYF.

The chain combines TRBV19 with TRBJ2-3; TRBD1 agrees at 10 bases. V shed 5 bases, J shed 4 bases, and the junction held 6 bases outside the gene matches. Germline V CDR1 and CDR2: LNHDA, SQIVND (reference sequence). The CDR3 totals 15 residues. The CDR3 loop reads CASSDPGQGPDTQYF. The CDR3 coding sequence is TGTGCCAGTAGTGACCCGGGACAGGGGCCAGATACGCAGTATTTT.

The V call is TRBV24-1, the J call TRBJ2-1, with 8 bases that match TRBD2. Trimming at V came to 5 bases and at J to 4 bases, leaving 6 bases not matched to a gene. In germline, CDR1 is KGHDR, CDR2 SFDVKD. The CDR3 spans 15 residues. The CDR3: CATSVASGRYNEQFF. The CDR3 DNA follows: TGTGCCACCAGTGTGGCTAGCGGGCGATACAATGAGCAGTTCTTC.

This clone was seen only once. The gene calls are TRBV7-3 and TRBJ2-3; TRBD2 aligns across 9 bases. The V and J ends lost 5 bases and 4 bases, in that order; junction bases with no gene match: 7. Per the germline V gene, CDR1 is SGHTA and CDR2 is FQGTGA. The CDR3 has 15 residues. The CDR3: CASSQTSGGADTQYF. In DNA, the CDR3 is TGTGCCAGCAGCCAGACTAGCGGAGGGGCAGATACGCAGTATTTT.

The chain has TRBV10-3 and TRBJ2-5; 8 bases map to TRBD1. The V segment lost 5 bases and the J segment 5 bases; nucleotides outside the gene matches: 10. Germline V gene data show CDR1 as ENHRY and CDR2 as SYGVKD. This CDR3 is 15 amino acids long. CDR3 DNA: TGTGCCATCAGTACCACAGGGACAGGAGGGGAGACCCAGTACTTC. Translating gives CAISTTGTGGETQYF.

Here the CDR3 reads CASKSRPSNTEAFF. In nucleotides, the CDR3 is TGTGCCAGCAAATCGCGTCCGTCGAACACTGAAGCTTTCTTT. V usage is TRBV21-1 and J usage is TRBJ1-1. TRBV21-1 is described as a pseudogene. The CDR3 runs to 14 residues.

V is TRBV7-9 and J is TRBJ2-3; TRBD2 matches at 8 bases. This CDR3 comprises 17 residues. J was trimmed by 4 bases and V by 5 bases; bases with no gene match: 14. Germline V lookup: CDR1 SEHNR, CDR2 FQNEAQ (reference sequence). The CDR3 coding sequence is TGTGCCAGCAGCCCGGGGAACGCGGGACTAGTTGCAGATACGCAGTATTTT. It is translated as CASSPGNAGLVADTQYF. Using reference TRBV7-9 and TRBJ2-3 for the parts outside the CDR3, the full variable domain is DTGVSQNPRHKITKRGQNVTFRCDPISEHNRLYWYRQTLGQGPEFLTYFQNEAQLEKSRLLSDRFSAERPKGSFSTLEIQRTEQGDSAMYLCASSPGNAGLVADTQYFGPGTRLTVL.

The chain uses TRBV7-9 and TRBJ2-2; no reliable D call. The CDR3 is 16 residues long. Germline V gives CDR1 SEHNR, CDR2 FQNEAQ (reference sequence). Trimming took 8 bases from V and 0 from J, leaving 16 bases between them. In nucleotides, the CDR3 is TGTGCCAGCCGACCCTCCAGTACAGCGAACACCGGGGAGCTGTTTTTT. Translating it yields CASRPSSTANTGELFF.

V gene TRBV9 combines with J gene TRBJ2-1, with 7 bases matching TRBD2. Looked up from germline, CDR1 is SGDLS and CDR2 is YYNGEE. V dropped 3 bases and J dropped 7; count of bases not matched to a gene: 10. The CDR3 runs 15 residues. The CDR3 reads CASSASGTTTNEQFF. CDR3 nucleotide sequence: TGTGCCAGCAGCGCCTCCGGGACTACAACGAATGAGCAGTTCTTC. The full variable domain, completed using reference TRBV9 and TRBJ2-1, is DSGVTQTPKHLITATGQRVTLRCSPRSGDLSVYWYQQSLDQGLQFLIQYYNGEERAKGNILERFSAQQFPDLHSELNLSSLELGDSALYFCASSASGTTTNEQFFGPGTRLTVL.

The chain recombines TRBV29-1 with TRBJ2-1; TRBD2 might be the D (5 bases). Germline CDR1 reads SQVTM; CDR2 reads ANQGSEA. The CDR3 extends over 13 amino acids. V lost 7 bases, J lost 6 bases, and 16 bases lay in between. CDR3 sequence: CSAAKVEGNEQFF. The CDR3 coding sequence is TGCAGCGCAGCGAAAGTAGAGGGCAATGAGCAGTTCTTC.